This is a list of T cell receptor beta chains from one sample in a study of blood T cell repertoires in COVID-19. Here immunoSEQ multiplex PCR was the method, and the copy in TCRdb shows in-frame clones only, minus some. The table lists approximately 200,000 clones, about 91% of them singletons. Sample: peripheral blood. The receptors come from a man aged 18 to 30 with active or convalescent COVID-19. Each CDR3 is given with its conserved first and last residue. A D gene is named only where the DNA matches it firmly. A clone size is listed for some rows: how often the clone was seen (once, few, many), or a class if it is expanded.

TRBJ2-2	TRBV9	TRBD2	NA	CASSGNSGNANTGELFF	TGTGCCAGCAGCGGCAATAGCGGGAACGCGAACACCGGGGAGCTGTTTTTT
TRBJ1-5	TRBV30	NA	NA	CAWSVGGWQPDQPQHF	TGTGCCTGGAGTGTGGGCGGGTGGCAGCCCGATCAGCCCCAGCATTTT
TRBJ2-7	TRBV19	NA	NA	CASSGGVEQYF	TGTGCCAGTAGTGGTGGAGTTGAGCAGTACTTC
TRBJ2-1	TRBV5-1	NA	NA	CASWDMSSYNEQFF	TGCGCCAGCTGGGACATGTCCTCCTACAATGAGCAGTTCTTC
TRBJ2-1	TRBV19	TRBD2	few	CASKVKGTSGRGFDEQFF	TGTGCCAGTAAGGTAAAGGGGACTAGCGGGAGAGGCTTTGATGAGCAGTTCTTC
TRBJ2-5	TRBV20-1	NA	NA	CSASFVRAQETQYF	TGCAGTGCTAGTTTCGTGCGGGCCCAAGAGACCCAGTACTTC
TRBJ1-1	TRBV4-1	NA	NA	CASSQDRDTEAFF	TGCGCCAGCAGCCAAGACAGGGACACTGAAGCTTTCTTT
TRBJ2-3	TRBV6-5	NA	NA	CASSFSWEVDTQYF	TGTGCCAGCAGTTTCAGTTGGGAGGTAGATACGCAGTATTTT
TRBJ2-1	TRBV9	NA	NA	CASSVVTDYNEQFF	TGTGCCAGCAGCGTCGTCACAGACTACAATGAGCAGTTCTTC
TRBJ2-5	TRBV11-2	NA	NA	CASSSRGFRETQYF	TGTGCCAGCAGCTCTAGAGGGTTCCGGGAGACCCAGTACTTC
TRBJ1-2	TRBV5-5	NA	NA	CASSFSNYGYTF	TGTGCCAGCAGCTTCAGTAACTATGGCTACACCTTC
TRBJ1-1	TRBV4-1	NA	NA	CASSQDWGRSNTEAFF	TGCGCCAGCAGCCAAGATTGGGGGCGCTCGAACACTGAAGCTTTCTTT
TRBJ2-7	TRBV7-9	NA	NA	CASSLAPPGERSEQYF	TGTGCCAGCAGCTTAGCCCCACCCGGGGAAAGGAGCGAGCAGTACTTC
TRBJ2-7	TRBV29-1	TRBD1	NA	CSVGTGAYEQYF	TGCAGCGTGGGGACAGGGGCATACGAGCAGTACTTC
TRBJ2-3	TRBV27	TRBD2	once	CASTLARLAGGTDTQYF	TGTGCCAGTACCCTTGCAAGACTAGCGGGTGGGACGGATACGCAGTATTTT
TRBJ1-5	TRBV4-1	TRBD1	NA	CASSQGPGTGQRQPQHF	TGCGCCAGCAGCCAAGGACCCGGGACAGGGCAGAGGCAGCCCCAGCATTTT
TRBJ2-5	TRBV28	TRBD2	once	CASSRRTSGMGETQYF	TGTGCCAGCAGCCGCCGAACTAGCGGGATGGGAGAGACCCAGTACTTC
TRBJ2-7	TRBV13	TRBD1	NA	CASSSGTGGQFYEQYF	TGTGCCAGCAGCTCCGGGACAGGGGGCCAATTCTACGAGCAGTACTTC